The 24 T cell receptor beta chains below come from one sample, sequenced in a study of T cell repertoires in cytomegalovirus infection. TCRdb processed the reads anew with MiXCR; each CDR3 protein has one entry. Among approximately 750,000 distinct CDR3 sequences, approximately 40% were seen once, and the ten largest hold 2.8%. The sequencing sample was made of PBMCs. These receptors were obtained from a human donor in good health (CMV status not recorded). Some clones in this sample may be carry-over from other donors' samples.

The V call is TRBV20-1, the J call TRBJ2-5; TRBD1 matches 8 bases. This CDR3 contains 14 residues. Per germline, CDR1 DFQATT and CDR2 SNEGSKA (reference sequence). The CDR3, as DNA: TGCAGCGCGCCGATCGACAGGGGATGGGAGACCCAGTACTTC. Amino acid sequence: CSAPIDRGWETQYF.

This clonotype appeared a few times. This chain links TRBV7-6 with TRBJ2-7; the D call may be TRBD1 or TRBD2 (5 bases each). The CDR3 consists of 14 residues. CDR1 SGHVS and CDR2 FNYEAQ come from the germline V gene. Trimming left V 7 bases short and J 4 bases short, with 17 bases between. CDR3 amino acids: CASKRILGPYEQYF. The CDR3, as DNA: TGTGCCAGCAAAAGAATTTTGGGACCGTACGAGCAGTACTTC.

This clonotype was seen a handful of times. The chain recombines TRBV6-5 with TRBJ1-1, with TRBD1 matching 9 bases. Germline V gene sequence: CDR1 MNHEY, CDR2 SVGAGI. The junction had 3 bases not matched to a gene; V was cut back by 0 bases and J by 7 bases. This CDR3 has 14 amino acids. The CDR3 protein is CASSYSRQGVEAFF. The CDR3 coding sequence is TGTGCCAGCAGTTACTCGAGACAGGGGGTTGAAGCTTTCTTT.

This clonotype has just a few counts. The chain uses TRBV30 and TRBJ1-2; no definite D call. V was clipped by 0 bases and J by 8 bases, with 16 bases between them. The CDR3 extends over 14 amino acids. The germline CDR1 and CDR2 sequences are GTSNPN and SVGIG (reference sequence). The CDR3 coding sequence is TGTGCCTGGAGTGTATTGGCGGGATCCGGGGGCTACACCTTC. Residues: CAWSVLAGSGGYTF.

The gene calls are TRBV6-1 and TRBJ1-1; D is unclear. The CDR3 loop spans 13 amino acids. Germline values: CDR1 MNHNS, CDR2 SASEGT. Trimming shortened V by 4 bases and J by 1 base, and 7 bases separated the two germline ends. CDR3 region: CASSVAANTEAFF. For the CDR3, the DNA is TGTGCCAGCAGTGTGGCAGCGAACACTGAAGCTTTCTTT.

V usage is TRBV29-1 and J usage is TRBJ1-3; a possible D gene is TRBD1 (5 bases). Looked up from germline, CDR1 is SQVTM and CDR2 is ANQGSEA. V lost 7 bases, J lost 4 bases, and 17 bases lay in between. The CDR3 has 14 amino acids. CDR3 sequence: CSATGGVTGNTIYF. The CDR3 DNA reads as TGCAGCGCCACCGGGGGAGTTACCGGAAACACCATATATTTT.

This clonotype was observed many times. This chain uses TRBV7-2 with TRBJ2-7; the match to TRBD1 covers 8 bases. Trimming cost V 5 bases and J 3 bases; bases outside gene matches: 12. The germline V gene encodes CDR1 SGHTA and CDR2 FQGNSA. This CDR3 is 16 amino acids long. CDR3 protein: CASSLFINRGDYEQYF. CDR3 in DNA: TGTGCCAGCAGCCTCTTTATAAACAGGGGGGACTACGAGCAGTACTTC.

At least ten counts were recorded for this clonotype. The chain links TRBV2 to TRBJ2-7; perhaps TRBD1 as D (6 bases). The CDR3 consists of 16 residues. Germline CDR1 reads SNHLY; CDR2 reads FYNNEI. V shed 3 bases and J shed 2 bases, with 17 bases lying between them. The CDR3 loop reads CASSEGMGTQPYEQYF. The CDR3 nucleotides read TGTGCCAGCAGTGAGGGGATGGGGACACAACCCTACGAGCAGTACTTC.

The chain employs TRBV7-2 and TRBJ2-3, with 14 bases matching TRBD2. The germline V gene has CDR1 SGHTA and CDR2 FQGNSA. Trimming removed 4 bases from V and 7 bases from J; junction bases left unmatched: 10. The length of the CDR3 is 17 residues. The CDR3 is CASSSPGTSGRVNTQYF. In DNA, the CDR3 is TGTGCCAGCAGCTCCCCGGGGACTAGCGGGAGAGTCAATACGCAGTATTTT.

The chain joins TRBV4-1 to TRBJ1-2; D is unresolved. CDR3 length equals 12 residues. V lost 1 base to trimming and J lost 8 bases, with 8 bases between them. Germline values: CDR1 MGHRA, CDR2 YSYEKL. Here the CDR3 DNA reads TGCGCCAGCAGCCAAGGAATGGAGGGCTACACCTTC. It codes for CASSQGMEGYTF.

This clonotype came up a few times. V usage is TRBV28 and J usage is TRBJ2-1; a weak D match, TRBD2 (5 bases). The germline gives CDR1 MDHEN, CDR2 SYDVKM. The CDR3 extends over 16 amino acids. V was cut by 4 bases and J by 2 bases, with 15 bases left in between. CDR3 coding DNA: TGTGCCAGCAGTTCTGGGAGTGTCCCAACCTACAATGAGCAGTTCTTC. Its protein product is CASSSGSVPTYNEQFF.

V and J are TRBV7-9 and TRBJ1-1; D not certain. The V and J ends lost 5 bases and 4 bases respectively, with 17 bases between them. The CDR3 totals 15 residues. Germline V gene lookup returns CDR1 SEHNR and CDR2 FQNEAQ (reference sequence). CDR3 region: CASSPEGRSGTEAFF. CDR3 DNA sequence: TGTGCCAGCAGCCCCGAGGGCCGGAGTGGCACTGAAGCTTTCTTT. The whole variable domain, remainder taken from reference TRBV7-9 and TRBJ1-1, is DTGVSQNPRHKITKRGQNVTFRCDPISEHNRLYWYRQTLGQGPEFLTYFQNEAQLEKSRLLSDRFSAERPKGSFSTLEIQRTEQGDSAMYLCASSPEGRSGTEAFFGQGTRLTVV.

This clonotype has a handful of counts. V is TRBV28 and J is TRBJ2-1; 8 bases match TRBD2. Germline trimming cut 5 bases from V and 6 bases from J; bases unmatched to any gene: 12. The CDR3 totals 16 residues. CDR1 is MDHEN and CDR2 is SYDVKM in the germline V gene. The CDR3 DNA sequence: TGTGCCAGCAGTCCCCCGGGGGGTAGCGGGGCCAATGAGCAGTTCTTC. This encodes CASSPPGGSGANEQFF. Variable domain in full (rest from reference TRBV28 and TRBJ2-1): DVKVTQSSRYLVKRTGEKVFLECVQDMDHENMFWYRQDPGLGLRLIYFSYDVKMKEKGDIPEGYSVSREKKERFSLILESASTNQTSMYLCASSPPGGSGANEQFFGPGTRLTVL.

The sample holds a few counts of this clonotype. The gene calls are TRBV29-1 and TRBJ1-1; no reliable D call. Trimming left V 0 bases short and J 8 bases short, with 7 bases between. CDR1 SQVTM and CDR2 ANQGSEA come from the germline V gene. This CDR3 has 11 residues. CDR3 in amino acids: CSVEEGPEAFF. CDR3 nucleotides: TGCAGCGTTGAAGAGGGCCCCGAAGCTTTCTTT.

The chain recombines TRBV6-5 with TRBJ2-2; 9 bases match TRBD2. The J segment lost 1 base and the V segment lost 6 bases, leaving 3 bases of the junction unmatched. The CDR3 contains 15 residues. CDR1 is MNHEY and CDR2 is SVGAGI in the germline V gene. CDR3 loop: CASRIAGVNTGELFF. CDR3 DNA: TGTGCCAGCAGGATAGCGGGAGTGAACACCGGGGAGCTGTTTTTT.

This sequence joins TRBV2 and TRBJ1-1, with D tentatively TRBD1 (6 bases). The V gene lost 6 bases and the J gene lost 5 bases, with 13 bases spanning the gap. The CDR3 runs to 13 residues. Germline V CDR1 and CDR2: SNHLY, FYNNEI. The CDR3 DNA follows: TGTGCCAGCAGCCGACAGGTGAGGACTGAAGCTTTCTTT. It specifies CASSRQVRTEAFF.

This clonotype was seen more than once but under ten times. The rearrangement uses TRBV28 and TRBJ1-2; tentative D call: TRBD1 (6 bases). The CDR3 covers 11 residues. Germline assignment: CDR1 MDHEN and CDR2 SYDVKM. Trimming removed 5 bases from V and 8 bases from J, with 9 bases in between. The CDR3 is CASSPRGGYTF. CDR3 bases: TGTGCCAGCAGTCCCAGGGGCGGCTACACCTTC.

To note about this clonotype: Germline is not matched at one junction end, which may reflect a read error. V usage is TRBV4-1 and J usage is TRBJ1-4; the D is unclear. The germline V gene has CDR1 MGHRA and CDR2 YSYEKL. The CDR3 totals 16 residues. The DNA for the CDR3 is TGTGCCAGCAGCCCACGGGGAGGGTTACCTAATGAAAAACTGTTTTTT. Its translation is CASSPRGGLPNEKLFF.

The J gene is TRBJ1-1, the V gene TRBV7-3; 7 bases align to TRBD1. Germline CDR1 is SGHTA and CDR2 is FQGTGA. This CDR3 has 15 amino acids. The V and J ends lost 0 bases and 4 bases, in that order; junction bases with no gene match: 5. The CDR3 bases are TGTGCCAGCAGCTTAACGAGGGGGCTGATCACTGAAGCTTTCTTT. It translates to CASSLTRGLITEAFF.

At least ten counts were recorded for this clonotype. The chain is built from TRBV7-8 and TRBJ2-5; tentatively, D is TRBD1 (6 bases). V was shortened by 0 bases and J by 7 bases, with 21 bases between the two germline ends. There are 17 residues in the CDR3. Germline CDR1 reads SGHVS; CDR2 reads FQNEAQ. The CDR3 bases are TGTGCCAGCAGCTTAGCCCACATTTCAGGGGTGGGCGTGACCCAGTACTTC. Protein product: CASSLAHISGVGVTQYF.

This clonotype turned up a few times. This chain joins TRBV20-1 and TRBJ2-1, with 7 bases that match TRBD1. After removal of 3 bases from V and 7 bases from J, the junction contained 9 bases not matched to a gene. The CDR3 covers 14 residues. CDR1 and CDR2 from the germline V gene are DFQATT and SNEGSKA (reference sequence). CDR3 loop: CSARRAVQGNEQFF. The CDR3 DNA reads as TGCAGTGCTAGGCGGGCGGTACAGGGGAATGAGCAGTTCTTC.

Concerning this clonotype itself: At one of its ends the junction is not consistent with the germline gene, which may arise from a read error. The rearrangement links TRBV20-1 to TRBJ1-6; the match to TRBD1 covers 8 bases. From germline, CDR1 is DFQATT and CDR2 SNEGSKA (reference sequence). This CDR3 has 17 amino acids. The CDR3 protein is CSAGDTGQGQGRSPLHF. The CDR3 DNA is TGCAGTGCTGGAGACACCGGACAGGGCCAAGGGAGGTCACCCCTCCACTTT.

The V and J genes are TRBV4-1 and TRBJ2-2, with D unclear. Deletions cut 0 bases from V and 5 bases from J, with 10 bases between. CDR3 length: 15 residues. Germline assignment: CDR1 MGHRA and CDR2 YSYEKL. CDR3 sequence (DNA): TGCGCCAGCAGCCAAGAAACCCAGAGGACCGGGGAGCTGTTTTTT. Translation: CASSQETQRTGELFF.

This clonotype appeared a few times. In nucleotides, the CDR3 is TGTGCCAGCAGGGACAGACTACCAATAATTACCTACGAGCAGTACTTC. This sequence encodes CASRDRLPIITYEQYF. The chain has TRBV28 and TRBJ2-7; maybe TRBD1 (6 bases). V was pared by 6 bases and J by 2 bases, with 20 bases between. CDR1 is MDHEN, CDR2 SYDVKM, per germline. This CDR3 has 16 amino acids.